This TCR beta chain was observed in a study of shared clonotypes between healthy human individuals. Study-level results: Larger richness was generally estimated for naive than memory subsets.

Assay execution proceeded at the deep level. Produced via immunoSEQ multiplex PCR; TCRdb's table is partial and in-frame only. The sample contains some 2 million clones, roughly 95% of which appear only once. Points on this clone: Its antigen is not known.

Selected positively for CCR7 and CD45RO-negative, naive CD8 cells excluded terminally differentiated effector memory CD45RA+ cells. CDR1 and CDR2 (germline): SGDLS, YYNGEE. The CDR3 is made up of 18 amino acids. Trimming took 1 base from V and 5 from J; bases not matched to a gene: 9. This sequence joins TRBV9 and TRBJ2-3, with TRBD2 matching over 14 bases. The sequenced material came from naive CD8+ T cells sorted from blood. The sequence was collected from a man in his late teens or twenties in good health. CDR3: CASSVPRLAGGQVDTQYF. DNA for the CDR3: TGTGCCAGCAGCGTACCCAGACTAGCGGGGGGGCAAGTAGATACGCAGTATTTT. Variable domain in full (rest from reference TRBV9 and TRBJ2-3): DSGVTQTPKHLITATGQRVTLRCSPRSGDLSVYWYQQSLDQGLQFLIQYYNGEERAKGNILERFSAQQFPDLHSELNLSSLELGDSALYFCASSVPRLAGGQVDTQYFGPGTRLTVL.